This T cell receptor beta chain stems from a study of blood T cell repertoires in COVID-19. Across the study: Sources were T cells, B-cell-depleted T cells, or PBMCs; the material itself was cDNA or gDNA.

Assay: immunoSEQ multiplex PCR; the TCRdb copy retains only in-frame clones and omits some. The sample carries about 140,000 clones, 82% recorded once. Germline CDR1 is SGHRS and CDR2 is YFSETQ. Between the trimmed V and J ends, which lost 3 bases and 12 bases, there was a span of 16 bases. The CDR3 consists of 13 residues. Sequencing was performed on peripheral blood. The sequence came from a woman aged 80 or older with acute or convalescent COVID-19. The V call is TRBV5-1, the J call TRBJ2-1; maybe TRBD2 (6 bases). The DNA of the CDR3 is TGCGCCAGCAGCTCCCACCCACTCGGGGGGCAGTTCTTC. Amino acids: CASSSHPLGGQFF. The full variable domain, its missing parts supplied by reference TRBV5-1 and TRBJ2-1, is KAGVTQTPRYLIKTRGQQVTLSCSPISGHRSVSWYQQTPGQGLQFLFEYFSETQRNKGNFPGRFSGRQFSNSRSEMNVSTLELGDSALYLCASSSHPLGGQFFGPGTRLTVL.